Below, one T cell receptor beta chain is given with its context. Its antigen is as yet unknown. The germline CDR1 and CDR2 sequences are DFQATT and SNEGSKA (reference sequence). There are 13 residues in the CDR3. V was pared by 5 bases and J by 3 bases, with 5 bases of the junction left unmatched. The data were obtained in a study of blood T cells in healthy people across ages. Primers used in a second PCR of roughly 7 to 12 cycles were a sample-barcoded 5' primer and a J-beta primer mix. TCRdb ran MiXCR on the 5' RACE reads and lists one entry per CDR3 protein. The sample has about 670,000 distinct CDR3 sequences; 35% to 50% are singletons. Study-wide findings and caveats: Total diversity from one million sequenced T cells was likely underestimated. Older age coincided with a roughly linear decline in TCR beta diversity per million T cells. Both naive CD4+ cell counts and diversity were greater in long-lived donors than in aged donors.

The J gene is TRBJ1-2, the V gene TRBV20-1; the match to TRBD1 covers 8 bases. Sequenced material: blood. This receptor was obtained from an elderly man in good health. The CDR3 DNA is TGCAGTGCTGGACAGGGCTATGACTATGGCTACACCTTC. It codes for CSAGQGYDYGYTF.